These 4 T cell receptor beta chains originate from one sample sequenced in a study of shared clonotypes between healthy human individuals. TCRdb's copy holds only in-frame clones and misses some; the assay was immunoSEQ multiplex PCR. The table shows roughly 1,100,000 clones, with around 76% occurring only once. What was sequenced was memory CD4+ T cells sorted from blood. Regarding subset: CD45RA-negative fraction. These receptors were obtained from a man aged 18 to 30 in good health.

The chain combines TRBV10-3 with TRBJ1-4; 8 bases match TRBD1. Germline CDR1 is ENHRY and CDR2 is SYGVKD. This CDR3 contains 15 residues. Trimming at V came to 4 bases and at J to 4 bases, leaving 5 bases not matched to a gene. CDR3 sequence reads: CAISAGQGLNEKLFF. The CDR3 DNA follows: TGTGCCATCAGTGCCGGACAGGGTCTTAATGAAAAACTGTTTTTT.

Concerning this clone: Other DNA sequences in this sample translate to the same CDR3. V gene TRBV5-4 combines with J gene TRBJ2-5, with D possibly being TRBD1 or TRBD2 (6 bases each). The germline V gene has CDR1 SGHNT and CDR2 YYREEE (reference sequence). CDR3 length: 15 residues. Trimming pared 0 bases from V and 5 bases from J, leaving 14 bases between. The CDR3 here is CASSLDTGAGETQYF. As DNA, the CDR3 is TGTGCCAGCAGCTTGGATACGGGGGCCGGCGAGACCCAGTACTTC.

The gene calls are TRBV2 and TRBJ2-7; 7 nucleotides line up with TRBD1. There are 14 residues in the CDR3. Unmatched junction bases numbered 5, after V lost 6 bases and J lost 0 bases. The germline V gene has CDR1 SNHLY and CDR2 FYNNEI. The CDR3 sequence: CASSWTGFSYEQYF. In DNA, the CDR3 is TGTGCCAGCAGCTGGACAGGCTTCTCCTACGAGCAGTACTTC.

The V gene is TRBV28, the J gene TRBJ2-7; the D gene is possibly TRBD1 (6 bases). V lost 6 bases and J 2 bases, leaving 14 bases between the germline ends. The germline V gene encodes CDR1 MDHEN and CDR2 SYDVKM. This CDR3 is built from 14 residues. CDR3 in amino acids: CASRATGQTYEQYF. CDR3 sequence (DNA): TGTGCCAGCAGGGCCACCGGACAGACCTACGAGCAGTACTTC.